This T cell receptor (beta chain) was identified during a study of blood T cell repertoires in COVID-19. The CDR3 sequence is 17 residues long. Germline CDR1 is SGHDT and CDR2 is YYEEEE. V gave up 3 bases and J gave up 4 bases, with 20 bases separating them. As originally analysed: How many nucleated cells were present was estimated from reference gene primer amplification. Sequencing was performed with immunoSEQ multiplex PCR; in TCRdb, only in-frame clones are kept and a portion is missing. V and J calls and clone size are as listed in that table; D and trimming were resolved from the DNA. This sample yields roughly 290,000 clones, of which approximately 83% are seen a single time; less than 2.5% belongs to the top ten.

The specimen sequenced was PBMCs or T cells enriched from blood (not recorded which). The chain carries TRBV5-6 and TRBJ2-1, with D perhaps TRBD1 (6 bases). The origin of this receptor is a man aged 25 to 40 who had recovered from COVID-19. CDR3 in amino acids: CASSYRDKAKIYNEQFF. The CDR3 nucleotides are TGTGCCAGCAGCTACCGGGACAAAGCGAAAATTTACAATGAGCAGTTCTTC.